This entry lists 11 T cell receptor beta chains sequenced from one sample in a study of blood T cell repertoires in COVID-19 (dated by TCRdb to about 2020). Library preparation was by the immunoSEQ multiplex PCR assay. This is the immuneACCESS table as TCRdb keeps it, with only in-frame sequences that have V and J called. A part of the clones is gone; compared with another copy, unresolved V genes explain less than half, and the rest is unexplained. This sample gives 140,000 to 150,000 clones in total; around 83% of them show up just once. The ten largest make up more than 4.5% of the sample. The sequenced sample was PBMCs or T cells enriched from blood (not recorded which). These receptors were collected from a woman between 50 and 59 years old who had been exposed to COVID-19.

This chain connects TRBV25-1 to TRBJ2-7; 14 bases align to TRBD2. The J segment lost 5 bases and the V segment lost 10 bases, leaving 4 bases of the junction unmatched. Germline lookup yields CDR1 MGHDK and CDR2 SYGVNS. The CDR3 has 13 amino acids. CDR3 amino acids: CATTGLAGDEQYF. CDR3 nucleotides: TGTGCCACCACGGGACTAGCGGGAGACGAGCAGTACTTC.

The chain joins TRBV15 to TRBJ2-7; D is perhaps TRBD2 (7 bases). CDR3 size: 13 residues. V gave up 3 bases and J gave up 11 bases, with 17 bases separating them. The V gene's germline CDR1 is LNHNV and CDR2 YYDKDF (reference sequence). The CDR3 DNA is TGTGCCACCAGCAGGGCGGGGGCCTATAATAAGTACTTC. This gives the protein CATSRAGAYNKYF.

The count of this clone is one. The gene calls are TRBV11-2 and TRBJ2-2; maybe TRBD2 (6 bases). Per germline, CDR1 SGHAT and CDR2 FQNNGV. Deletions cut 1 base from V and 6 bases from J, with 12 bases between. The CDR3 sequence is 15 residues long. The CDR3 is CASSLVFSGAGELFF. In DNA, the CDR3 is TGTGCCAGCAGCTTAGTCTTTTCGGGGGCCGGGGAGCTGTTTTTT.

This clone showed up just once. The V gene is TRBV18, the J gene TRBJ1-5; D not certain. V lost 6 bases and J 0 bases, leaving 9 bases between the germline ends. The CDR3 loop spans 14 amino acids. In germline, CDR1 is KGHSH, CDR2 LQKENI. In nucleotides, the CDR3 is TGTGCCAGCTCCCCGGGGTATAGCAATCAGCCCCAGCATTTT. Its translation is CASSPGYSNQPQHF.

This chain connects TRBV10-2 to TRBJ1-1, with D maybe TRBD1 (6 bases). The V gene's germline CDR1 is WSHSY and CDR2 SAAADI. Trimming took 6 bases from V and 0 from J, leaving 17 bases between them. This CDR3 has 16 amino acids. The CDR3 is CASRRGGGGMNTEAFF. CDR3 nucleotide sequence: TGCGCCAGCAGGCGAGGGGGAGGGGGGATGAACACTGAAGCTTTCTTT.

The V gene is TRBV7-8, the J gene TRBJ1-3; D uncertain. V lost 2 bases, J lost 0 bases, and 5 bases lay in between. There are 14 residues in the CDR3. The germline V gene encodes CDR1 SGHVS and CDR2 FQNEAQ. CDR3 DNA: TGTGCCAGCAGCTTATTTCGCTCTGGAAACACCATATATTTT. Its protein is CASSLFRSGNTIYF.

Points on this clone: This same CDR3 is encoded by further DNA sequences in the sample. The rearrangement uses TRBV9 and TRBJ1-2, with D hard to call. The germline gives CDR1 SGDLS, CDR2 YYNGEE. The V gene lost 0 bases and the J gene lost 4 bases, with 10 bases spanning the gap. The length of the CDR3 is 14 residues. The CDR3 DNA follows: TGTGCCAGCAGCGTAGTGGCGGGCGGCTATGGCTACACCTTC. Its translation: CASSVVAGGYGYTF.

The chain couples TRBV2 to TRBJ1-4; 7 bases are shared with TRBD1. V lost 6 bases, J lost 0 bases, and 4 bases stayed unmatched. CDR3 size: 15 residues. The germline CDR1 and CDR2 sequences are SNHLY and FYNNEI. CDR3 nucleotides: TGTGCCAGCAGATCACAGGGGACAACTAATGAAAAACTGTTTTTT. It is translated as CASRSQGTTNEKLFF.

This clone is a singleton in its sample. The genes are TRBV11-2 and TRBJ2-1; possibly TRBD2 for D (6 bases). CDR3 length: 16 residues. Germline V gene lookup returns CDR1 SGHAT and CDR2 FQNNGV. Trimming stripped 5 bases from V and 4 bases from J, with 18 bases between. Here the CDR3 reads CASSGPWGSGYNEQFF. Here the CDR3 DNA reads TGTGCCAGCAGCGGCCCGTGGGGTAGCGGTTACAATGAGCAGTTCTTC.

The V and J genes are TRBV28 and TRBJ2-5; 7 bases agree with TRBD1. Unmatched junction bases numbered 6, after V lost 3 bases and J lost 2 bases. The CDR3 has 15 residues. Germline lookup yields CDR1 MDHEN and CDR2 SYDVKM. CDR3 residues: CASSFRQTGQETQYF. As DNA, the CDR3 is TGTGCCAGCAGTTTCCGGCAGACAGGGCAAGAGACCCAGTACTTC.

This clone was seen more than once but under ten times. The CDR3 bases are TGCGCCAGCAGTGAGGGCGGGGGCCGCTACGAGCAGTACTTC. Protein sequence: CASSEGGGRYEQYF. The chain recombines TRBV10-2 with TRBJ2-7; D perhaps matches TRBD2 (7 bases). Per the germline V gene, CDR1 is WSHSY and CDR2 is SAAADI. Trimming removed 2 bases at V and 3 bases at J, with 11 bases between. The CDR3 contains 14 residues.